This TCR beta chain was captured in a study of cytomegalovirus exposure and HLA in healthy donors. As concerns this clone: What it binds is not known.

Notes on the study in general: Per a prior analysis, the majority of TCR beta V segments were productive roughly 87% or roughly 30% of the time. The classifier, whose performance was assessed in both the original and validation cohorts, reportedly diagnosed cytomegalovirus status with high specificity and sensitivity. Reportedly, fewer N-insertions than the 666-donor mean appeared in an Asian-associated ancestry cluster in a later analysis.

This CDR3 has 14 residues. Losses at the gene ends were 6 bases for V and 5 bases for J; bases not matched to a gene: 9. Germline V gives CDR1 MNHNY, CDR2 SVGAGI (reference sequence). The PCR used 60 Vbeta and 13 Jbeta primers. Sequencing used immunoSEQ multiplex PCR; TCRdb keeps in-frame clones, though not all of them. The sample has over 100,000 clones; approximately 85% are singletons. V is TRBV6-6 and J is TRBJ2-7; 8 bases are shared with TRBD1. The source material was PBMCs. The sequence derives from a woman between 50 and 59 years old in good health and CMV-seropositive. The DNA of the CDR3 is TGTGCCAGCAGCCTATGGACAGGGAGGCACGAGCAGTACTTC. It is translated as CASSLWTGRHEQYF.